The T cell receptor beta chain under discussion was sequenced for a study of blood T cells in healthy people across ages. This clonotype was detected a few times. It was with a sample-barcoded 5' primer and a J-beta primer mix that a second PCR of roughly 7 to 12 cycles was run. Tagging of each cDNA molecule was performed by a template-switch adaptor with 12 random nucleotides. MiXCR was run by TCRdb on the 5' RACE reads, yielding one entry per CDR3 protein. The sample includes about 680,000 distinct CDR3 sequences, about 52% of them seen just once. The sequence came from a woman aged 60-70 years in good health. Sequencing was done on a sample of blood.

The CDR3 DNA is TGTGCCAGCAGCCTTAGCGACGGGAATCGGGACAATGAGCAGTTCTTC. It encodes CASSLSDGNRDNEQFF. This chain joins TRBV7-2 and TRBJ2-1; D might be TRBD2 (5 bases). The CDR3 is made up of 16 amino acids. Trimming shortened V by 5 bases and J by 5 bases, and 19 bases separated the two germline ends. Germline V lookup: CDR1 SGHTA, CDR2 FQGNSA.